These 20 T cell receptor beta chains were sequenced from one sample in a study of technical replicates of blood from four donors. Sequenced by immunoSEQ multiplex PCR; TCRdb stores in-frame clones only, minus some. The top ten hold around 0.29% of the sample, which has roughly 68,000 clones, nearly 98% seen once. The material sequenced was T cells isolated from PBMCs. The receptors stem from a human donor in good health.

The V call is TRBV30, the J call TRBJ1-5, with D possibly matching TRBD1 (6 bases). Germline V gene lookup returns CDR1 GTSNPN and CDR2 SVGIG (reference sequence). This CDR3 contains 13 residues. The V and J ends lost 7 bases and 4 bases respectively, with 14 bases between them. The CDR3 coding sequence is TGTGCCTTTCAACACAGGGAGAATCAGCCCCAGCATTTT. Translating it yields CAFQHRENQPQHF.

The chain joins TRBV19 to TRBJ1-5; the D gene is possibly TRBD1 (5 bases). The CDR3 is made up of 13 amino acids. V was trimmed by 3 bases and J by 7 bases, leaving 10 bases between them. The germline gives CDR1 LNHDA, CDR2 SQIVND (reference sequence). This chain's CDR3 is CASSISWGQPQHF. The CDR3, as DNA: TGTGCCAGTAGTATTAGCTGGGGCCAGCCCCAGCATTTT.

The V and J genes are TRBV21-1 and TRBJ2-2; the table calls TRBD2, which could not be checked here. TRBV21-1 is designated a pseudogene. The CDR3 spans 18 residues. This CDR3 reads CASSKGLAASRRTGELFF. The DNA for the CDR3 is TGTGCCAGCAGCAAAGGACTAGCGGCCAGTAGGAGGACCGGGGAGCTGTTTTTT.

This chain uses TRBV6-1 with TRBJ2-3; 7 nucleotides line up with TRBD1. The CDR3 has 13 residues. Germline V CDR1 and CDR2: MNHNS, SASEGT. Losses at the gene ends were 7 bases for V and 4 bases for J; bases not matched to a gene: 5. The CDR3 loop reads CASTRQGADTQYF. DNA for the CDR3: TGTGCCAGCACCAGACAGGGTGCAGATACGCAGTATTTT.

Only one count was recorded for this clone. This chain uses TRBV28 with TRBJ1-5; 8 positions match TRBD1. J lost 5 bases, V lost 6 bases, and 6 bases had no gene match. Per the germline V gene, CDR1 is MDHEN and CDR2 is SYDVKM. The CDR3 sequence is 14 residues long. CDR3 amino acids: CASSEQGEDQPQHF. CDR3 DNA: TGTGCCAGCAGCGAACAGGGGGAAGATCAGCCCCAGCATTTT. Together with reference TRBV28 and TRBJ1-5, the CDR3 gives the full variable domain: DVKVTQSSRYLVKRTGEKVFLECVQDMDHENMFWYRQDPGLGLRLIYFSYDVKMKEKGDIPEGYSVSREKKERFSLILESASTNQTSMYLCASSEQGEDQPQHFGDGTRLSIL.

The rearrangement joins TRBV7-9 to TRBJ1-2; 8 nucleotides align to TRBD1. Germline V gives CDR1 SEHNR, CDR2 FQNEAQ (reference sequence). Germline trimming cut 5 bases from V and 0 bases from J; bases unmatched to any gene: 11. The CDR3 loop spans 17 amino acids. CDR3 sequence reads: CASSPGDRGLANYGYTF. DNA of the CDR3: TGTGCCAGCAGCCCCGGTGACAGGGGATTAGCTAACTATGGCTACACCTTC.

The chain is built from TRBV19 and TRBJ1-1, with 9 positions matching TRBD1. CDR3 size: 14 residues. V shed 3 bases, J shed 4 bases, and the junction held 3 bases outside the gene matches. CDR1 and CDR2 (germline): LNHDA, SQIVND (reference sequence). Here the CDR3 DNA reads TGTGCCAGTAGTATCGGGACAGGGATCACTGAAGCTTTCTTT. Translating gives CASSIGTGITEAFF.

The rearrangement links TRBV14 to TRBJ2-1; D is perhaps TRBD2 (5 bases). The length of the CDR3 is 16 residues. Germline V lookup: CDR1 SGHDN, CDR2 FVKESK. With 4 bases removed from V and 7 bases from J, the gap between germline ends came to 20 bases. The CDR3 region is CASSPGLGSLGNEQFF. Written as DNA, the CDR3 is TGTGCCAGCAGCCCCGGTCTGGGGAGCCTGGGGAATGAGCAGTTCTTC.

V is TRBV15 and J is TRBJ2-7; D may be TRBD1 (7 bases). Germline CDR1 reads LNHNV; CDR2 reads YYDKDF (reference sequence). V was shortened by 0 bases and J by 3 bases, with 24 bases between the two germline ends. This CDR3 has 19 residues. CDR3 coding DNA: TGTGCCACCAGCAGAGATAATGTACAGGGGCCAGGGAGGCGCTACGAGCAGTACTTC. As protein: CATSRDNVQGPGRRYEQYF.

The rearrangement uses TRBV29-1 and TRBJ2-3, with D possibly being TRBD1 (5 bases). V lost 4 bases, J lost 0 bases, and 8 bases lay in between. The germline V gene has CDR1 SQVTM and CDR2 ANQGSEA. The CDR3 length is 13 residues. CDR3 nucleotide sequence: TGCAGCGTTGCAGGGTATAGCACAGATACGCAGTATTTT. Protein product: CSVAGYSTDTQYF.

This chain links TRBV15 with TRBJ1-1; tentatively, D is TRBD1 (5 bases). Germline V gene lookup returns CDR1 LNHNV and CDR2 YYDKDF (reference sequence). V was trimmed by 4 bases and J by 1 base, leaving 13 bases between them. This CDR3 comprises 15 residues. The CDR3 DNA sequence: TGTGCCACCAGCACTAGGTGGGGCACGAACACTGAAGCTTTCTTT. Protein: CATSTRWGTNTEAFF.

This chain connects TRBV27 to TRBJ1-5; D might be TRBD1 (6 bases). The CDR3 totals 15 residues. CDR1 is MNHEY, CDR2 SMNVEV, per germline (reference sequence). V shed 5 bases and J shed 3 bases, with 14 bases lying between them. CDR3 sequence (DNA): TGTGCCAGCAGTCGGGGACAAACGGCCAATCAGCCCCAGCATTTT. Protein product: CASSRGQTANQPQHF.

The chain combines TRBV7-9 with TRBJ1-5, with 7 positions matching TRBD1. Trimming cost V 4 bases and J 4 bases; bases outside gene matches: 4. Germline V gives CDR1 SEHNR, CDR2 FQNEAQ (reference sequence). The CDR3 covers 14 residues. The CDR3 DNA sequence: TGTGCCAGCAGCTCGTCGACAGGGAATCAGCCCCAGCATTTT. Protein product: CASSSSTGNQPQHF.

V and J are TRBV11-2 and TRBJ2-7; 7 bases align to TRBD2. Trimming at V came to 1 base and at J to 2 bases, leaving 8 bases not matched to a gene. The CDR3 loop spans 16 amino acids. Germline V gene data show CDR1 as SGHAT and CDR2 as FQNNGV. The chain's CDR3 is CASSLASQGGTYEQYF. DNA of the CDR3: TGTGCCAGCAGCTTAGCCAGTCAGGGAGGGACCTACGAGCAGTACTTC. The entire variable domain, with the rest obtained from reference TRBV11-2 and TRBJ2-7, is as follows: EAGVAQSPRYKIIEKRQSVAFWCNPISGHATLYWYQQILGQGPKLLIQFQNNGVVDDSQLPKDRFSAERLKGVDSTLKIQPAKLEDSAVYLCASSLASQGGTYEQYFGPGTRLTVT.

The CDR3 DNA is TGTGCCTGGAGTGTACTAGCGATCCACGAGCAGTACTTC. This encodes CAWSVLAIHEQYF. The chain recombines TRBV30 with TRBJ2-7, with 7 bases identical to TRBD2. The germline V gene has CDR1 GTSNPN and CDR2 SVGIG (reference sequence). CDR3 size: 13 residues. V lost 0 bases to trimming and J lost 5 bases; unmatched junction nucleotides: 4.

The rearrangement joins TRBV6-5 to TRBJ1-1, with unresolved D. CDR3 size: 11 residues. Germline V gives CDR1 MNHEY, CDR2 SVGAGI. Trimming took 0 bases from V and 7 from J, leaving 3 bases between them. CDR3 DNA: TGTGCCAGCAGTTACTCCGGTGAAGCTTTCTTT. Translated, it gives CASSYSGEAFF.

This chain uses TRBV30 with TRBJ2-1, with a tentative D call TRBD2 (5 bases). This CDR3 comprises 13 residues. In germline, CDR1 is GTSNPN, CDR2 SVGIG (reference sequence). Trimming shortened V by 0 bases and J by 10 bases, and 13 bases separated the two germline ends. CDR3 coding DNA: TGTGCCTGGAGTGTCCTCCATGAGCGGGAGCAGTTCTTC. Encoded protein: CAWSVLHEREQFF. Full variable domain (outside the CDR3, taken from reference TRBV30 and TRBJ2-1): SQTIHQWPATLVQPVGSPLSLECTVEGTSNPNLYWYRQAAGRGLQLLFYSVGIGQISSEVPQNLSASRPQDRQFILSSKKLLLSDSGFYLCAWSVLHEREQFFGPGTRLTVL.

This chain uses TRBV7-2 with TRBJ2-2; 7 bases align to TRBD2. The CDR3 covers 17 residues. Germline loops: CDR1 SGHTA, CDR2 FQGNSA. Germline trimming cut 2 bases from V and 6 bases from J; bases unmatched to any gene: 12. The CDR3 region is CASSLFSAGARSGELFF. CDR3 bases: TGTGCCAGCAGCTTATTTTCGGCGGGAGCGAGGTCCGGGGAGCTGTTTTTT. Full variable domain (rest looked up from reference TRBV7-2 and TRBJ2-2): GAGVSQSPSNKVTEKGKDVELRCDPISGHTALYWYRQSLGQGLEFLIYFQGNSAPDKSGLPSDRFSAERTGGSVSTLTIQRTQQEDSAVYLCASSLFSAGARSGELFFGEGSRLTVL.

This rearrangement joins TRBV18 to TRBJ1-5; TRBD1 is a possible D gene (6 bases). The germline gives CDR1 KGHSH, CDR2 LQKENI. V lost 1 base, J lost 4 bases, and 8 bases lay in between. This CDR3 comprises 14 residues. CDR3 sequence: CASSPQQGNQPQHF. The CDR3 DNA reads TGTGCCAGCTCACCACAACAGGGAAATCAGCCCCAGCATTTT. Variable domain in full (rest from reference TRBV18 and TRBJ1-5): NAGVMQNPRHLVRRRGQEARLRCSPMKGHSHVYWYRQLPEEGLKFMVYLQKENIIDESGMPKERFSAEFPKEGPSILRIQQVVRGDSAAYFCASSPQQGNQPQHFGDGTRLSIL.

The V and J genes are TRBV6-4 and TRBJ1-2; 8 positions match TRBD1. V shed 2 bases and J 4 bases; nucleotides not matched to a gene: 9. Germline V gene lookup returns CDR1 MRHNA and CDR2 SNTAGT. The CDR3 spans 16 residues. DNA for the CDR3: TGTGCCAGCAGTGACATCGCCAGGGGGCTCGCCTATGGCTACACCTTC. This translates into CASSDIARGLAYGYTF.